These 26 T cell receptor beta chains were sequenced from one sample in a study of T-cell reconstitution after alpha-beta-depleted transplantation in children. Researchers prepared the TCRbeta library using unique molecular identifiers, the study reports. TCRdb re-called the PCR reads through MiXCR, storing one row per CDR3 protein. The sample lists about 300,000 distinct CDR3 sequences, roughly 9.1% occurring once. The sample here was PBMCs, taken before TCRalphabeta/CD19-depleted stem cell transplant. The receptors stem from a boy younger than two with acute myeloid leukemia, due to receive a stem cell transplant.

In its sample, this clonotype was seen many times. V and J are TRBV12-3 or TRBV12-4 and TRBJ2-7; D possibly uses TRBD1 or TRBD2 (5 bases each). V lost 4 bases, J lost 0 bases, and 13 bases lay in between. This CDR3 has 15 residues. The chain's CDR3 is CASSWDLGISYEQYF. CDR3 DNA sequence: TGTGCCAGCAGTTGGGACCTTGGGATCTCCTACGAGCAGTACTTC.

V usage is TRBV28 and J usage is TRBJ2-5; 7 bases line up with TRBD2. The trim removed 3 bases at V and 2 bases at J, leaving 6 bases unmatched. Germline V lookup: CDR1 MDHEN, CDR2 SYDVKM. This CDR3 contains 15 residues. The CDR3 loop is CASSFGGGEQETQYF. In nucleotides, the CDR3 is TGTGCCAGCAGTTTCGGCGGGGGAGAGCAAGAGACCCAGTACTTC. Filled out from reference TRBV28 and TRBJ2-5, the complete variable domain reads DVKVTQSSRYLVKRTGEKVFLECVQDMDHENMFWYRQDPGLGLRLIYFSYDVKMKEKGDIPEGYSVSREKKERFSLILESASTNQTSMYLCASSFGGGEQETQYFGPGTRLLVL.

This clonotype was observed at least ten times. The V gene is TRBV9, the J gene TRBJ2-7; 10 bases align to TRBD1. This CDR3 comprises 15 residues. The germline V gene has CDR1 SGDLS and CDR2 YYNGEE. J gave up 2 bases and V 0 bases, and 2 bases lay outside the gene matches. CDR3 amino acids: CASSVDGQGAYEQYF. DNA for the CDR3: TGTGCCAGCAGCGTAGATGGACAGGGGGCCTACGAGCAGTACTTC.

As concerns this clonotype: One junction end does not reproduce the germline sequence, and a read error may be involved. The gene calls are TRBV12-3 or TRBV12-4 and TRBJ2-1; 14 nucleotides agree with TRBD2. This CDR3 is 15 amino acids long. Written as DNA, the CDR3 is TGTGCCAGCAGTTTGACTAGCGGGGGGGCCTATGAGCATTTCTTC. This translates into CASSLTSGGAYEHFF.

A note on this clonotype: Just one base apart from a much larger clone, this may be a read error. V and J are TRBV5-4 and TRBJ2-3; the D call may be TRBD1 or TRBD2 (5 bases each). From germline, CDR1 is SGHNT and CDR2 YYREEE (reference sequence). The CDR3 is 12 residues long. The ends were cut back, 3 bases at V and 6 bases at J, with 8 bases in the middle. The CDR3 region has the DNA TGTGCCAGCAGCTCAGAGGGGGATACGCAGTATTTT. It is translated as CASSSEGDTQYF.

This clonotype was seen at least ten times. V and J are TRBV6-1 and TRBJ1-2; 8 nucleotides agree with TRBD1. Germline V CDR1 and CDR2: MNHNS, SASEGT. The trim removed 1 base at V and 5 bases at J, leaving 6 bases unmatched. The length of the CDR3 is 15 residues. The CDR3: CASSEGQGAFYGYTF. As DNA, the CDR3 is TGTGCCAGCAGTGAAGGGCAGGGGGCGTTTTATGGCTACACCTTC.

The rearrangement uses TRBV7-8 and TRBJ2-5; 8 bases match TRBD2. Germline CDR1 is SGHVS and CDR2 is FQNEAQ. V shed 1 base and J 4 bases; nucleotides not matched to a gene: 5. The CDR3 loop spans 15 amino acids. In nucleotides, the CDR3 is TGTGCCAGCAGCTTAGGTGAAGCGGGGGTAGAGACCCAGTACTTC. It encodes CASSLGEAGVETQYF.

This clonotype was detected many times. The chain couples TRBV7-2 to TRBJ2-1; 7 bases are shared with TRBD2. The CDR3 totals 17 residues. Germline V gene data show CDR1 as SGHTA and CDR2 as FQGNSA. V lost 5 bases, J lost 8 bases, and 18 bases stayed unmatched. CDR3 nucleotides: TGTGCCAGCAGCCTTCGGACTAGTGGGATACAAGTGTATGAGCAGTTCTTC. The encoded protein is CASSLRTSGIQVYEQFF.

This clonotype has ten or more counts. The chain has TRBV27 and TRBJ2-7; the match to TRBD2 covers 9 bases. The J segment lost 5 bases and the V segment lost 5 bases, leaving 10 bases of the junction unmatched. The V gene's germline CDR1 is MNHEY and CDR2 SMNVEV (reference sequence). CDR3 size: 15 residues. Here the CDR3 reads CASSLYSGGLNEQYF. CDR3 bases: TGTGCCAGCAGTCTCTATAGCGGGGGCCTCAACGAGCAGTACTTC.

This clonotype was detected ten times or more. The rearrangement links TRBV10-3 to TRBJ1-1, with D possibly being TRBD1 (5 bases). Between the trimmed V and J ends, which lost 0 bases and 4 bases, there was a span of 9 bases. The CDR3 is 14 residues long. Germline V gene lookup returns CDR1 ENHRY and CDR2 SYGVKD. The chain's CDR3 is CAISESRGSTEAFF. The CDR3 DNA sequence: TGTGCCATCAGTGAGTCGAGGGGAAGCACTGAAGCTTTCTTT.

This clonotype was seen many times. The gene calls are TRBV2 and TRBJ2-6, with 8 bases aligning to TRBD1. This CDR3 comprises 15 residues. Unmatched junction bases numbered 7, after V lost 10 bases and J lost 2 bases. CDR1 is SNHLY and CDR2 is FYNNEI in the germline V gene. CDR3 nucleotides: TGTGCCATCGTAGCAGGGGGCACTGGGGCCAACGTCCTGACTTTC. It codes for CAIVAGGTGANVLTF.

In this sample, this clonotype turned up many times. The chain joins TRBV7-2 to TRBJ1-3, with D possibly being TRBD1 (5 bases). The length of the CDR3 is 16 residues. Trimming took 4 bases from V and 2 from J, leaving 15 bases between them. CDR1 is SGHTA and CDR2 is FQGNSA in the germline V gene. CDR3 sequence: CASSWAPLDTGNTIYF. CDR3 sequence (DNA): TGTGCCAGCAGCTGGGCGCCACTGGACACTGGAAACACCATATATTTT.

This clonotype was picked up many times. The V gene is TRBV5-1, the J gene TRBJ1-5; no clear D. Germline assignment: CDR1 SGHRS and CDR2 YFSETQ. Trimming took 1 base from V and 7 from J, leaving 12 bases between them. There are 14 residues in the CDR3. CDR3 coding DNA: TGCGCCAGCAGCTTGATGGGAGGTGAGCAGCCCCAGCATTTT. Its translation is CASSLMGGEQPQHF.

This clonotype was picked up many times. The chain joins TRBV20-1 to TRBJ1-1, with D unresolved. The CDR3 is 12 residues long. Germline CDR1 and CDR2: DFQATT and SNEGSKA (reference sequence). Trimming removed 2 bases from V and 1 base from J, with 5 bases in between. The CDR3, as DNA: TGCAGTGCTAGACATCCGAACACTGAAGCTTTCTTT. It is translated as CSARHPNTEAFF.

Many counts were recorded for this clonotype. The chain links TRBV4-3 to TRBJ2-7, with 11 bases lining up with TRBD1. CDR3 length equals 16 residues. The germline V gene encodes CDR1 LGHNA and CDR2 YSLEER. The V gene end was trimmed by 0 bases and the J gene end by 3 bases; junction bases not matched to a gene: 4. The CDR3 spells CASSQDGDRGFYEQYF. The DNA for the CDR3 is TGCGCCAGCAGCCAAGATGGGGACAGGGGGTTCTACGAGCAGTACTTC.

The chain employs TRBV5-5 and TRBJ2-7; no clear D. Trimming removed 1 base from V and 0 bases from J, with 14 bases in between. CDR1 is SGHKS, CDR2 YYEKEE, per germline (reference sequence). CDR3 size: 16 residues. The CDR3 DNA reads TGTGCCAGCAGCTTGTTCAGTCTAGGCAGCTCCTACGAGCAGTACTTC. Encoded protein: CASSLFSLGSSYEQYF.

This clonotype came up many times. The chain has TRBV7-9 and TRBJ2-7; TRBD2 aligns across 7 bases. CDR1 is SEHNR, CDR2 FQNEAQ, per germline (reference sequence). V lost 5 bases to trimming and J lost 1 base; unmatched junction nucleotides: 5. The CDR3 is 14 residues long. The CDR3 loop is CASSLPGLSYEQYF. CDR3 in DNA: TGTGCCAGCAGCCTCCCGGGACTATCCTACGAGCAGTACTTC. Together with reference TRBV7-9 and TRBJ2-7, the CDR3 gives the full variable domain: DTGVSQNPRHKITKRGQNVTFRCDPISEHNRLYWYRQTLGQGPEFLTYFQNEAQLEKSRLLSDRFSAERPKGSFSTLEIQRTEQGDSAMYLCASSLPGLSYEQYFGPGTRLTVT.

This clonotype has more than one count but fewer than ten. The chain employs TRBV4-2 and TRBJ1-1, with D perhaps matching TRBD1 (5 bases). V was cut by 3 bases and J by 8 bases, with 22 bases left in between. CDR3 size: 16 residues. From germline, CDR1 is LGHNA and CDR2 YNFKEQ. This CDR3 is CASSQGSSGRSTEAFF. Written as DNA, the CDR3 is TGTGCCAGCAGCCAGGGCAGCTCGGGACGGTCGACGGAAGCTTTCTTT.

This clonotype was seen many times. The chain is built from TRBV5-1 and TRBJ2-5; D is unclear. CDR1 and CDR2 from the germline V gene are SGHRS and YFSETQ. V lost 0 bases and J 0 bases, leaving 9 bases between the germline ends. The CDR3 runs 15 residues. The CDR3 region is CASSLGLEYQETQYF. CDR3 nucleotides: TGCGCCAGCAGCTTGGGTTTGGAGTACCAAGAGACCCAGTACTTC.

In this sample, this clonotype turned up once. The junction departs from germline at one end; a sequencing error may be responsible. The chain couples TRBV5-1 to TRBJ2-5; tentatively, D is TRBD1 (5 bases). The CDR3 totals 16 residues. CDR1 is SGHRS, CDR2 YFSETQ, per germline. The CDR3 region is CASSFRAGLYQESQYF. CDR3 nucleotide sequence: TGCGCCAGCAGCTTTCGAGCAGGGCTGTACCAAGAGTCCCAGTACTTC.

This clonotype was seen at least ten times. An end of the junction does not agree with germline; a read error may underlie this. The gene calls are TRBV7-3 and TRBJ2-1; 7 bases are shared with TRBD2. Germline V gives CDR1 SGHTA, CDR2 FQGTGA. The CDR3 consists of 17 residues. This CDR3 reads CASSVTSGLSSYNEQFF. In DNA, the CDR3 is TGTGCCAGCAGCGTAACCTCGGGACTAAGCTCCTACAATGAGCAGTTCTTC.

This clonotype has ten or more counts. V is TRBV5-1 and J is TRBJ1-4; possible D gene TRBD1, 5 bases. Per the germline V gene, CDR1 is SGHRS and CDR2 is YFSETQ. V shed 4 bases and J shed 6 bases, with 13 bases lying between them. CDR3 size: 14 residues. In DNA, the CDR3 is TGCGCCAGCAGCGGACCGGGACCAGATGAAAAACTGTTTTTT. Its translation is CASSGPGPDEKLFF.

There are many counts of this clonotype. This chain joins TRBV4-3 and TRBJ2-3; the D gene could be TRBD1 or TRBD2 (5 bases each). The V end lost 4 bases, the J end lost 6 bases, and 20 bases lay between the germline ends. The CDR3 has 16 residues. From germline, CDR1 is LGHNA and CDR2 YSLEER. CDR3 region: CASSRTGGRPGDTQYF. The CDR3 DNA is TGCGCCAGCAGCCGAACAGGCGGTAGGCCGGGGGATACGCAGTATTTT.

This clonotype was recorded many times. The V gene is TRBV13, the J gene TRBJ1-5, with D perhaps TRBD1 (6 bases). V was shortened by 1 base and J by 4 bases, with 11 bases between the two germline ends. The CDR3 loop spans 15 amino acids. Germline lookup yields CDR1 PRHDT and CDR2 FYEKMQ (reference sequence). The CDR3 DNA sequence: TGTGCCAGCAGCTTAGCGGCGGGGGCTAATCAGCCCCAGCATTTT. Translating gives CASSLAAGANQPQHF. The whole variable domain, filled in from reference TRBV13 and TRBJ1-5, reads AAGVIQSPRHLIKEKRETATLKCYPIPRHDTVYWYQQGPGQDPQFLISFYEKMQSDKGSIPDRFSAQQFSDYHSELNMSSLELGDSALYFCASSLAAGANQPQHFGDGTRLSIL.

There are many counts of this clonotype. This sequence joins TRBV20-1 and TRBJ2-1, with D possibly TRBD2 on 5 matching bases. CDR1 and CDR2 (germline): DFQATT, SNEGSKA (reference sequence). Trimming shortened V by 6 bases and J by 9 bases, and 15 bases separated the two germline ends. CDR3 size: 12 residues. CDR3 amino acids: CSATPDFLEQFF. Here the CDR3 DNA reads TGCAGTGCCACTCCGGACTTCCTTGAGCAGTTCTTC.

The J gene is TRBJ2-3, the V gene TRBV20-1; D may be TRBD2 (7 bases). Looked up from germline, CDR1 is DFQATT and CDR2 is SNEGSKA (reference sequence). The CDR3 consists of 13 residues. Deletions cut 4 bases from V and 4 bases from J, with 12 bases between. The CDR3 DNA sequence: TGCAGTGCTAAAGGGGGGGGGGCAGATACGCAGTATTTT. Amino acid sequence: CSAKGGGADTQYF.